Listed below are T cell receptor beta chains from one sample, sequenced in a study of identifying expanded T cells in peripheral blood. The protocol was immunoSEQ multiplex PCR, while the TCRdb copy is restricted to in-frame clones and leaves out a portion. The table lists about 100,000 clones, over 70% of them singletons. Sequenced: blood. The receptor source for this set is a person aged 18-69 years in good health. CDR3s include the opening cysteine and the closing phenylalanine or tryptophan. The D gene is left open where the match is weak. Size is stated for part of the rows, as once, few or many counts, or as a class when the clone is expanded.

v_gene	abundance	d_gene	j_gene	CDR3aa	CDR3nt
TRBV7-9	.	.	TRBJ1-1	CASSGDTLNTEAFF	TGTGCCAGCAGCGGAGACACCCTGAACACTGAAGCTTTCTTT
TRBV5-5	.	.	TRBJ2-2	CASSLVGSNTGELFF	TGTGCCAGCAGCTTGGTGGGGTCGAACACCGGGGAGCTGTTTTTT
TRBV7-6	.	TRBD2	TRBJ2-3	CASSLVLASGGSTTDTQYF	TGTGCCAGCAGCTTAGTTTTGGCTAGCGGGGGGTCCACAACAGATACGCAGTATTTT
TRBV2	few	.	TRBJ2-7	CASSGDGGSYEQYF	TGTGCCAGCAGTGGGGACGGAGGGTCCTACGAGCAGTACTTC
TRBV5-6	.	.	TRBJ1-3	CASSLTGKDGGNTIYF	TGTGCCAGCAGCTTAACAGGGAAGGACGGCGGAAACACCATATATTTT
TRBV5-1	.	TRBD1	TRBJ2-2	CASSVGTGRTGELFF	TGCGCCAGCAGCGTGGGGACAGGGAGGACCGGGGAGCTGTTTTTT
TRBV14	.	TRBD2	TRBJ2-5	CASSHYSGRARGETQYF	TGTGCCAGCAGCCACTATAGCGGGAGGGCGAGGGGAGAGACCCAGTACTTC
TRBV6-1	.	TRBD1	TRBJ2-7	CASSEGPGTVGEQYF	TGTGCCAGCAGTGAAGGCCCTGGGACAGTGGGGGAGCAGTACTTC
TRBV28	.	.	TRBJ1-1	CASNPPGGVDTEAFF	TGTGCCAGCAACCCTCCGGGAGGGGTGGATACTGAAGCTTTCTTT
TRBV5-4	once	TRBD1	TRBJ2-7	CASSIRDRTYEQYF	TGTGCCAGCAGCATACGGGACAGGACCTACGAGCAGTACTTC
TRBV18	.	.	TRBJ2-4	CASSPPLGRTKNIQYF	TGTGCCAGCTCACCACCTTTGGGGAGAACCAAAAACATTCAGTACTTC
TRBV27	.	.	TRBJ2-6	CASSLKPGSGANVLTF	TGTGCCAGCAGTTTAAAGCCGGGCTCTGGGGCCAACGTCCTGACTTTC
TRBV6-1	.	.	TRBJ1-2	CASIQKETF	TGTGCCAGCATTCAAAAGGAAACCTTC
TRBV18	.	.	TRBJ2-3	CASSPANRDDTQYF	TGTGCCAGCTCACCGGCAAACAGGGATGATACGCAGTATTTT
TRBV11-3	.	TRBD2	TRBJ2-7	CASSPGTSDYEQYF	TGTGCCAGCAGTCCCGGGACTAGCGACTACGAGCAGTACTTC
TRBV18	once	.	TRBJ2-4	CASSPPGTGLAKNIQYF	TGTGCCAGCTCACCACCGGGGACTGGGCTAGCCAAAAACATTCAGTACTTC
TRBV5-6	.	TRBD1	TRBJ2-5	CASRALDRGRETQYF	TGTGCCAGCAGGGCGTTGGACAGGGGACGCGAGACCCAGTACTTC
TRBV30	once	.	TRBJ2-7	CAWSGEPGRPMYF	TGTGCCTGGAGTGGAGAGCCAGGGCGACCGATGTACTTC
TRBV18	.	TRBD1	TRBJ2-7	CASSPGQGTYEQYF	TGTGCCAGCTCACCGGGACAGGGGACTTACGAGCAGTACTTC
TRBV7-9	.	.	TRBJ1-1	CASSLGGTLIDEAFF	TGTGCCAGCAGCTTAGGGGGGACCCTGATTGACGAAGCTTTCTTT
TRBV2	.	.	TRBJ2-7	CASHRQAKRAYEQYF	TGTGCCAGCCATAGACAGGCGAAAAGGGCCTACGAGCAGTACTTC
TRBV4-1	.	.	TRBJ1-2	CASSLSGLDYGYTF	TGCGCCAGCAGCCTCTCAGGGTTGGACTATGGCTACACCTTC
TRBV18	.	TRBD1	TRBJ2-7	CASKETGGIYEQYF	TGTGCCAGCAAAGAGACAGGGGGAATCTACGAGCAGTACTTC
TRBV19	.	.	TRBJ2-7	CASTSGSGEQYF	TGTGCCAGTACCTCCGGCTCGGGGGAGCAGTACTTC
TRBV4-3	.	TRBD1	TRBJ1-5	CASSPDYGTGDVSNQPQHF	TGCGCCAGCAGCCCCGATTATGGGACAGGGGACGTTAGCAATCAGCCCCAGCATTTT
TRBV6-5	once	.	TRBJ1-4	CASTRLVNEKLFF	TGTGCCAGCACCCGGTTGGTCAATGAAAAACTGTTTTTT